This T cell receptor (beta chain) emerged from a study of blood T cell repertoires in COVID-19. Original handling: Using reference gene primer amplification, nucleated cell counts were estimated. Generated by immunoSEQ multiplex PCR, the TCRdb table keeps only in-frame clones and is missing some. For V, J and clone size, that table is used; D and trimming come from the DNA. The repertoire includes 250,000 to 350,000 clones, approximately 91% of them detected once, and approximately 10% sits in the top ten. Germline V gene lookup returns CDR1 SGHTA and CDR2 FQGNSA. The CDR3 has 14 residues. J gave up 6 bases and V 5 bases, and 7 bases lay outside the gene matches. Seattle participants joined during active infection and were tracked over time.

Material for sequencing was peripheral blood. The TCR comes from a woman younger than 45 with COVID-19, enrolled during active disease. The rearrangement joins TRBV7-2 to TRBJ2-3; TRBD2 matches at 8 bases. The CDR3 DNA sequence: TGTGCCAGCAGCGCCCGGCGGACTAGCGATACGCAGTATTTT. Amino acid sequence: CASSARRTSDTQYF.